These T cell receptor beta chains were read from a single sample in a study of blood T cell repertoires in COVID-19. The data were produced by immunoSEQ multiplex PCR, yet TCRdb's version contains in-frame clones alone and is incomplete. Here the sample spans some 96,000 clones, approximately 89% being singletons. The material sequenced was peripheral blood. The receptors derive from a man aged 45 to 65 with active COVID-19. The CDR3 runs from the conserved cysteine through the conserved F or W. The D gene is left open where the match is weak. Size values are once, few and many counts, or a class for expanded clones, and some rows have none.

V	size	D	J	DNA	CDR3
TRBV27	.	.	TRBJ2-5	TGTGCCAGCAGTACTGGGACTCTTGAGGTCCAAGAGACCCAGTACTTC	CASSTGTLEVQETQYF
TRBV6-4	.	.	TRBJ2-3	TGTGCCAGCAGTGACCCAGAAATGCGGATCTCTAATAGCACAGATACGCAGTATTTT	CASSDPEMRISNSTDTQYF
TRBV11-3	.	TRBD2	TRBJ2-1	TGTGCCAGCAGTCGGGGACTAGCGGGAGCCTACAATGAGCAGTTCTTC	CASSRGLAGAYNEQFF
TRBV5-1	.	TRBD2	TRBJ2-5	TGCGCCAGCAGCTTGGCATCTAGCGGGAGTTTTTGGGAGACCCAGTACTTC	CASSLASSGSFWETQYF
TRBV18	.	.	TRBJ2-1	TGTGCCAGCTCACCGAGACAGGTCAATGAGCAGTTCTTC	CASSPRQVNEQFF
TRBV7-9	once	.	TRBJ1-3	TGTGCCAGCAGCTTAGTAGCGTCGGAAGGCACCATATATTTT	CASSLVASEGTIYF
TRBV30	.	TRBD1	TRBJ1-2	TGTGCCTGGACCCCAGAGACAGGGGGCAACTATGGCTACACCTTC	CAWTPETGGNYGYTF
TRBV27	.	.	TRBJ2-2	TGTGCCAGCAGTTTGAGCGTGGGGGGCGGGGAGCTGTTTTTT	CASSLSVGGGELFF
TRBV6-5	.	.	TRBJ1-1	TGTGCCAGCACTTTCTCCCAGAACAACCTGAACACTGAAGCTTTCTTT	CASTFSQNNLNTEAFF
TRBV10-3	few	.	TRBJ2-1	TGTGCCATCAGTGAGTCGAGTCAGGCCTACAATGAGCAGTTCTTC	CAISESSQAYNEQFF
TRBV11-2	once	.	TRBJ1-4	TGTGCCAGCAGCTTTTCTGCAACTAATGAAAAACTGTTTTTT	CASSFSATNEKLFF
TRBV11-3	.	.	TRBJ1-6	TGTGCCAGCATCACGGGAGGCAACAAGTCTAATTCACCCCTCCACTTT	CASITGGNKSNSPLHF
TRBV18	once	TRBD2	TRBJ2-3	TGTGCCAGCTCACCACGACTAGCGGGGCCGAGCACAGATACGCAGTATTTT	CASSPRLAGPSTDTQYF
TRBV6-1	.	TRBD2	TRBJ2-3	TGTGCCAGCAGTGGGAAAGGACTAGCGGGCACAGATACGCAGTATTTT	CASSGKGLAGTDTQYF
TRBV27	once	TRBD2	TRBJ2-1	TGTGCCAGCAGTTTTGGACTAGCGGGAGTGGTCTACAATGAGCAGTTCTTC	CASSFGLAGVVYNEQFF
TRBV5-1	.	TRBD2	TRBJ2-7	TGCGCCAGCAGCTTGGCTTCGGGGGGAGCCTCCTACGAGCAGTACTTC	CASSLASGGASYEQYF
TRBV3-1/TRBV3-2	.	TRBD2	TRBJ2-1	TGTGCCAGCAGCCAAGGGACTAGCTCGGGTGAGCAGTTCTTC	CASSQGTSSGEQFF
TRBV14	.	TRBD2	TRBJ2-6	TGTGCCAGCAGCCAAGCTCGGGGGGCTGGGGCCAACGTCCTGACTTTC	CASSQARGAGANVLTF
TRBV5-6	.	TRBD1	TRBJ1-5	TGTGCCAGCAGCCGGACAGGCGGCAATCAGCCCCAGCATTTT	CASSRTGGNQPQHF
TRBV5-1	.	.	TRBJ2-2	TGCGCCAGCAGCTTGGTCCCGGGAACGAACACCGGGGAGCTGTTTTTT	CASSLVPGTNTGELFF
TRBV14	.	TRBD2	TRBJ2-1	TGTGCCAGCAGCCAATACCTAGCGGATTTTTACAATGAGCAGTTCTTC	CASSQYLADFYNEQFF
TRBV6-5	.	TRBD2	TRBJ2-1	TGTGCCAGCGGCTCGTTAGCGGGATACAATGAGCAGTTCTTC	CASGSLAGYNEQFF
TRBV12-3/TRBV12-4	.	.	TRBJ2-6	TGTGCCAGCATGGTCGGTGGGGCCAACGTCCTGACTTTC	CASMVGGANVLTF
TRBV11-2	.	.	TRBJ1-5	TGTGCCAGCAGCCCCAGGGGTGGCAATCAGCCCCAGCATTTT	CASSPRGGNQPQHF
TRBV7-2	.	TRBD2	TRBJ2-3	TGTGCCAGCAGCCCTCCTCTAGCGGCAGATACGCAGTATTTT	CASSPPLAADTQYF
TRBV2	.	.	TRBJ1-6	TGTGCCAGAAGACGAGGAGATTCACCCCTCCACTTT	CARRRGDSPLHF
TRBV12-3/TRBV12-4	.	.	TRBJ1-2	TGTGCCAGCAGACCGGAGGACTATGGCTACACCTTC	CASRPEDYGYTF
TRBV5-1	.	.	TRBJ2-1	TGCGCCAGCAGCTTGTTATCAGGGGCCCCCTACAATGAGCAGTTCTTC	CASSLLSGAPYNEQFF
TRBV13	once	.	TRBJ1-1	TGTGCCAGCAGGCCTATGAACACTGAAGCTTTCTTT	CASRPMNTEAFF
TRBV10-2	.	TRBD1	TRBJ1-6	TGCGCCAGCAGTGAGAGGGGACAGTTTAATTCACCCCTCCACTTT	CASSERGQFNSPLHF
TRBV19	.	TRBD1	TRBJ1-5	TGTGCCAGTAGTGTGGACAGGGCCCGCAATCAGCCCCAGCATTTT	CASSVDRARNQPQHF
TRBV5-1	.	.	TRBJ1-1	TGCGCCAGCACCTCTGGCCCGGGGGACACTGAAGCTTTCTTT	CASTSGPGDTEAFF
TRBV25-1	.	TRBD1	TRBJ2-7	TGTGCCAGCAGTGATTCAACCGCCGGGACAGGGAAGCAGTACTTC	CASSDSTAGTGKQYF
TRBV19	.	.	TRBJ1-4	TGTGCCAGTAGGGAGGACAGCCTCGTGGCAACTAATGAAAAACTGTTTTTT	CASREDSLVATNEKLFF
TRBV4-2	.	TRBD1	TRBJ1-2	TGTGCCAGCAGCCAAGTACCAGGGGGCCATGGCTACACCTTC	CASSQVPGGHGYTF
TRBV18	.	.	TRBJ2-5	TGTGCCAGCTCACCACCGGGTCCGGGGGAGACCCAGTACTTC	CASSPPGPGETQYF
TRBV6-5	.	.	TRBJ2-5	TGTGCCAGCAGTTTGTCAGGGGCCGGAGAGACCCAGTACTTC	CASSLSGAGETQYF
TRBV7-9	.	.	TRBJ2-7	TGTGCCACCAGCTTACTGAACGGCTACGAGCAGTACTTC	CATSLLNGYEQYF
TRBV11-2	.	.	TRBJ2-2	TGTGCCAGCAGCTTTGCCGGGACAAGCGCGATTCCCGGGGAGCTGTTTTTT	CASSFAGTSAIPGELFF
TRBV18	.	.	TRBJ2-3	TGTGCCAGCTCACCAAGAACTGTCGGAGATACGCAGTATTTT	CASSPRTVGDTQYF
TRBV11-2	.	.	TRBJ1-5	TGTGCCAGCAGCTTAGATAGGGGCCAGATCCTTAGCAATCAGCCCCAGCATTTT	CASSLDRGQILSNQPQHF
TRBV9	.	TRBD2	TRBJ2-1	TGTGCCAGCAGCGTAGACCTAGCGGGATACAATGAGCAGTTCTTC	CASSVDLAGYNEQFF
TRBV12-3/TRBV12-4	few	.	TRBJ1-6	TGTGCCAGCAGCCGCGAGGGACCCCTCCACTTT	CASSREGPLHF